The 32 T cell receptor beta chains in this list originate from one sample, sequenced in a study of regulatory T cells in long-lasting Graves disease. Specified time point: newly diagnosed GD, antithyroid drugs for less than 3 months. Researchers made the TCR library from RNA that was extracted from PBMCs. Investigators prepared the TCR beta libraries by applying iRepertoire HTBI primers and Arm-PCR of CDR3 regions. From the multiplex PCR reads, TCRdb called clonotypes with MiXCR, one entry per CDR3 protein. The repertoire consists of approximately 560,000 distinct CDR3 sequences, with more than 15% occurring once and the leading ten covering around 12%. The same data also went into a second study, on T cells in Graves' hyperthyroidism and ophthalmopathy.

This specimen was peripheral blood mononuclear cells (PBMCs), taken at new diagnosis, from a patient treated with antithyroid drugs. The receptors were sampled from a man aged 18 to 30 with Graves disease.

The genes are TRBV30 and TRBJ1-2, with 7 bases that match TRBD1. This CDR3 is 13 amino acids long. Germline loops: CDR1 GTSNPN, CDR2 SVGIG (reference sequence). The V and J ends lost 6 bases and 2 bases, in that order; junction bases with no gene match: 6. The CDR3 DNA reads TGTGCCTGCGCAGGGGGGCTGAACTATGGCTACACCTTC. Residues: CACAGGLNYGYTF. Full variable domain (missing parts from reference TRBV30 and TRBJ1-2): SQTIHQWPATLVQPVGSPLSLECTVEGTSNPNLYWYRQAAGRGLQLLFYSVGIGQISSEVPQNLSASRPQDRQFILSSKKLLLSDSGFYLCACAGGLNYGYTFGSGTRLTVV.

This clonotype was found a few times. This chain links TRBV5-1 with TRBJ2-7, with D hard to call. This CDR3 spans 16 amino acids. The germline CDR1 and CDR2 sequences are SGHRS and YFSETQ. V was pared by 4 bases and J by 3 bases, with 20 bases between. The CDR3 loop is CASSRQGSLVDYEQYF. The DNA of the CDR3 is TGCGCCAGCAGCCGACAAGGGTCTCTGGTGGACTACGAGCAGTACTTC.

At least ten counts were recorded for this clonotype. The genes are TRBV18 and TRBJ2-1; unclear D gene. Germline V gene data show CDR1 as KGHSH and CDR2 as LQKENI. Trimming cost V 8 bases and J 0 bases, with 8 bases left between them. CDR3 length: 13 residues. The DNA for the CDR3 is TGTGCCAGCAGCCCGCGCTCCTACAATGAGCAGTTCTTC. Its protein product is CASSPRSYNEQFF.

This chain connects TRBV29-1 to TRBJ1-2; a weak D match, TRBD1 (5 bases). Germline-derived CDR1 and CDR2 are SQVTM and ANQGSEA. The CDR3 is made up of 16 amino acids. V gave up 3 bases and J gave up 3 bases, with 20 bases separating them. The DNA of the CDR3 is TGCAGCGTTGATGCGGGTGATTGGGGCAGCTACTATGGCTACACCTTC. Encoded protein: CSVDAGDWGSYYGYTF.

This clonotype has just a few counts. The chain recombines TRBV9 with TRBJ2-1; 8 bases line up with TRBD2. V lost 4 bases to trimming and J lost 8 bases; unmatched junction nucleotides: 11. This CDR3 region has 15 residues. The germline CDR1 and CDR2 sequences are SGDLS and YYNGEE. As DNA, the CDR3 is TGTGCCAGCAGCCCCTCGGGGCTAGCGGGTTATGAGCAGTTCTTC. Its protein product is CASSPSGLAGYEQFF.

This clonotype has ten or more counts. CDR3 nucleotides: TGTGCCAGCAGTTATAGGGAAAGAAGTCTCGAGCAGTACTTC. As protein: CASSYRERSLEQYF. The V call is TRBV6-2 or TRBV6-3, the J call TRBJ2-7; D not resolved. The CDR3 has 14 residues. Looked up from germline, CDR1 is MNHEY and CDR2 is SVGEGT. Trimming shortened V by 3 bases and J by 6 bases, and 15 bases separated the two germline ends.

This clonotype turned up a few times. The chain has TRBV6-2 or TRBV6-3 and TRBJ1-4, with D uncertain. This CDR3 is 13 amino acids long. Trimming pared 5 bases from V and 6 bases from J, leaving 10 bases between. Germline CDR1 MNHEY, CDR2 SVGEGT. CDR3 amino acids: CASSGRPYEKLFF. In DNA form, the CDR3 reads TGTGCCAGCAGTGGGAGACCTTATGAAAAACTGTTTTTT.

Comments on this clonotype: Since a much larger clone is just one base distant, this may be a read error. CDR3 residues: CASSYSGTGFNEQFF. The CDR3 DNA sequence: TGTGCCAGCAGTTACTCCGGGACAGGGTTCAACGAGCAGTTCTTC. This chain uses TRBV6-5 with TRBJ2-1; 9 positions match TRBD1. The CDR3 loop spans 15 amino acids. Germline V gives CDR1 MNHEY, CDR2 SVGAGI. V shed 0 bases, J shed 10 bases, and the junction held 7 bases outside the gene matches.

This clonotype was recorded at least ten times. The J gene is TRBJ2-6, the V gene TRBV27; a possible D gene is TRBD2 (7 bases). This CDR3 region has 17 residues. V was pared by 2 bases and J by 0 bases, with 11 bases between. Germline CDR1 reads MNHEY; CDR2 reads SMNVEV (reference sequence). The CDR3 DNA sequence: TGTGCCAGCAGTTTAAGGGGGGGGGACTCTGGGGCCAACGTCCTGACTTTC. Protein: CASSLRGGDSGANVLTF. Full variable domain (remainder filled in from reference TRBV27 and TRBJ2-6): EAQVTQNPRYLITVTGKKLTVTCSQNMNHEYMSWYRQDPGLGLRQIYYSMNVEVTDKGDVPEGYKVSRKEKRNFPLILESPSPNQTSLYFCASSLRGGDSGANVLTFGAGSRLTVL.

This clonotype was recorded a few times. The V call is TRBV20-1, the J call TRBJ1-3, with D perhaps TRBD1 (5 bases). Germline V lookup: CDR1 DFQATT, CDR2 SNEGSKA (reference sequence). Trimming shortened V by 4 bases and J by 0 bases, and 10 bases separated the two germline ends. The CDR3 is 14 amino acids. In DNA, the CDR3 is TGCAGTGCTAACGGGAGGGGCTCTGGAAACACCATATATTTT. This encodes CSANGRGSGNTIYF.

This sequence joins TRBV15 and TRBJ1-5, with D unresolved. CDR1 is LNHNV, CDR2 YYDKDF, per germline (reference sequence). The CDR3 covers 16 residues. V was pared by 0 bases and J by 0 bases, with 9 bases between. CDR3 in DNA: TGTGCCACCAGCAGAGAAGATATGGATAGCAATCAGCCCCAGCATTTT. It is translated as CATSREDMDSNQPQHF.

The table lists this clonotype with many counts. In DNA, the CDR3 is TGTGCCAGTAGACAGGGGGCCCGTGAGCAGTACTTC. Translated, it gives CASRQGAREQYF. The V call is TRBV27, the J call TRBJ2-7, with TRBD1 matching over 10 bases. The junction had 6 bases not matched to a gene; V was cut back by 9 bases and J by 7 bases. CDR3 size: 12 residues. The germline V gene has CDR1 MNHEY and CDR2 SMNVEV (reference sequence).

The chain recombines TRBV9 with TRBJ2-3; 10 nucleotides line up with TRBD1. V dropped 0 bases and J dropped 4; count of bases not matched to a gene: 11. The CDR3 loop spans 18 amino acids. The V gene's germline CDR1 is SGDLS and CDR2 YYNGEE. The CDR3 nucleotides are TGTGCCAGCAGCGTAGGTCGGTCGGGACAGGGGATGTCAGATACGCAGTATTTT. Translation: CASSVGRSGQGMSDTQYF.

This clonotype was detected a few times. The J gene is TRBJ2-5, the V gene TRBV3-1; TRBD2 agrees at 7 bases. Looked up from germline, CDR1 is LGHDT and CDR2 is YNNKEL (reference sequence). The V and J ends lost 1 base and 5 bases, in that order; junction bases with no gene match: 10. This CDR3 spans 16 amino acids. CDR3 coding DNA: TGTGCCAGCAGCCAAGGGGTAGCGGGCCCTTTGGAGACCCAGTACTTC. Translating it yields CASSQGVAGPLETQYF.

Comments on this clonotype: At one end, the junction sequence differs from germline, possibly due to a read error. The chain recombines TRBV6-1 with TRBJ2-1, with 7 bases fitting TRBD1. This CDR3 region has 11 residues. CDR1 and CDR2 (germline): MNHNS, SASEGT. The CDR3: CANSGDSQDLF. CDR3 coding DNA: TGTGCCAACAGTGGGGACAGCCAGGACCTTTTC.

This clonotype was picked up a small number of times. The chain combines TRBV7-8 with TRBJ2-1; D remains ambiguous. Trimming took off 1 base at V and 6 bases at J, with 13 bases between the two ends. The CDR3 contains 15 residues. Germline CDR1 reads SGHVS; CDR2 reads FQNEAQ. CDR3 sequence reads: CASSLDEVDFNEQFF. CDR3 in DNA: TGTGCCAGCAGCTTAGACGAGGTAGACTTCAATGAGCAGTTCTTC.

This clonotype turned up a few times. The V gene is TRBV27, the J gene TRBJ2-4; a weak D match, TRBD2 (5 bases). Germline CDR1 MNHEY, CDR2 SMNVEV (reference sequence). CDR3 length equals 15 residues. V was cut by 2 bases and J by 2 bases, with 10 bases left in between. CDR3 in DNA: TGTGCCAGCAGTTTACGAGCGGCTCCCAAAAACATTCAGTACTTC. Translating it yields CASSLRAAPKNIQYF.

This clonotype was observed many times. The chain recombines TRBV12-3 or TRBV12-4 with TRBJ2-7, with 10 bases that match TRBD2. After removal of 8 bases from V and 3 bases from J, the junction contained 7 bases not matched to a gene. This CDR3 contains 14 residues. Written as DNA, the CDR3 is TGTGCCAGCGGATGGTCTAGCGGGGGCTACGAGCAGTACTTC. As protein: CASGWSSGGYEQYF.

This chain connects TRBV20-1 to TRBJ2-5; TRBD2 matches 7 bases. Germline CDR1 DFQATT, CDR2 SNEGSKA (reference sequence). Trimming cost V 6 bases and J 0 bases; bases outside gene matches: 7. The CDR3 spans 14 residues. The DNA of the CDR3 is TGCAGTGCCAGCAGAGCGGGATACCAAGAGACCCAGTACTTC. Encoded protein: CSASRAGYQETQYF.

The J gene is TRBJ2-1, the V gene TRBV5-4; 7 positions match TRBD2. Unmatched junction bases numbered 6, after V lost 2 bases and J lost 13 bases. Germline CDR1 reads SGHNT; CDR2 reads YYREEE (reference sequence). CDR3 size: 12 residues. DNA of the CDR3: TGTGCCAGCAGCTTTGGCGGGAGCGCACAGTTCTTC. The encoded protein is CASSFGGSAQFF.

About this clonotype: It is likely a read error: a sequence one base away is far more abundant. V and J are TRBV20-1 and TRBJ2-7; D may be TRBD2 (5 bases). The end of the DNA aligns better with TRBJ2-5, so the J call may be wrong. Germline CDR1 reads DFQATT; CDR2 reads SNEGSKA (reference sequence). The CDR3 is 16 amino acids. The CDR3 bases are TGCAGTGCTAAGCCTCCCCCACACGGGGTCGCGGAGACCCAGTACTTC. This encodes CSAKPPPHGVAETQYF.

The rearrangement joins TRBV6-1 to TRBJ2-7; 8 positions match TRBD2. Germline V gene data show CDR1 as MNHNS and CDR2 as SASEGT. Losses at the gene ends were 5 bases for V and 4 bases for J; bases not matched to a gene: 13. This CDR3 contains 16 residues. In DNA form, the CDR3 reads TGTGCCAGCAGTCCACCCTCGGGAGGGACACATTACGAGCAGTACTTC. Translating it yields CASSPPSGGTHYEQYF.

Many counts were recorded for this clonotype. The gene calls are TRBV7-2 and TRBJ2-1; no clear D. CDR1 SGHTA and CDR2 FQGNSA come from the germline V gene. The CDR3 is 13 amino acids. The V gene lost 1 base and the J gene lost 8 bases, with 9 bases spanning the gap. CDR3 amino acids: CASSLGLDDEQFF. For the CDR3, the DNA is TGTGCCAGCAGCTTAGGACTGGACGATGAGCAGTTCTTC.

In DNA, the CDR3 is TGCAGTGCTGAATACACCGGGGAGCTGTTTTTT. Its translation: CSAEYTGELFF. V is TRBV20-1 and J is TRBJ2-2; D remains unclear. This CDR3 has 11 amino acids. The ends were cut back, 5 bases at V and 3 bases at J, with 4 bases in the middle. CDR1 and CDR2 from the germline V gene are DFQATT and SNEGSKA (reference sequence).

This clonotype was seen a handful of times. The junction departs from germline at one end; a sequencing error may be responsible. The gene calls are TRBV15 and TRBJ1-1, with D possibly matching TRBD1 (5 bases). This CDR3 region has 15 residues. Germline CDR1 is LNHNV and CDR2 is YYDKDF (reference sequence). The CDR3 spells CATSRDDGGGTEASF. Here the CDR3 DNA reads TGTGCCACCAGCAGAGATGATGGGGGGGGGACTGAAGCTTCCTTT.

V and J are TRBV5-1 and TRBJ1-4; D is perhaps TRBD1 (6 bases). V was clipped by 4 bases and J by 7 bases, with 17 bases between them. CDR1 and CDR2 (germline): SGHRS, YFSETQ. The CDR3 runs to 15 residues. The CDR3 protein is CASSLPDSSSEKLFF. CDR3 bases: TGCGCCAGCAGCCTTCCGGACAGTTCCTCTGAAAAACTGTTTTTT. Combining the CDR3 with reference TRBV5-1 and TRBJ1-4 gives the whole variable domain KAGVTQTPRYLIKTRGQQVTLSCSPISGHRSVSWYQQTPGQGLQFLFEYFSETQRNKGNFPGRFSGRQFSNSRSEMNVSTLELGDSALYLCASSLPDSSSEKLFFGSGTQLSVL.

This clonotype has at least ten counts. The chain is built from TRBV5-1 and TRBJ1-1; D gene uncertain. Germline values: CDR1 SGHRS, CDR2 YFSETQ. The V end was cut by 0 bases, the J end by 5 bases, with 14 bases between. The CDR3 loop spans 15 amino acids. Here the CDR3 DNA reads TGCGCCAGCAGCTTGGCCGGGATTGAGCGGACTGAAGCTTTCTTT. This sequence encodes CASSLAGIERTEAFF.

A few counts support this clonotype. This chain links TRBV27 with TRBJ1-1, with D hard to call. Trimming pared 8 bases from V and 4 bases from J, leaving 11 bases between. This CDR3 contains 12 residues. CDR1 and CDR2 (germline): MNHEY, SMNVEV (reference sequence). This CDR3 reads CASAGLSTEAFF. The CDR3 DNA follows: TGTGCCAGCGCGGGTCTGAGCACTGAAGCTTTCTTT.

This clonotype has ten or more counts. The rearrangement links TRBV12-3 or TRBV12-4 to TRBJ1-1, with a possible D match to TRBD1 (5 bases). This CDR3 region has 14 residues. Trimming stripped 4 bases from V and 4 bases from J, with 13 bases between. The CDR3 coding sequence is TGTGCCAGCAGTTCCGGCCCGAGGGGCACTGAAGCTTTCTTT. It specifies CASSSGPRGTEAFF.

This clonotype was found many times. The chain uses TRBV12-3 or TRBV12-4 and TRBJ1-1; no firm D call. Trimming removed 2 bases from V and 2 bases from J, with 9 bases in between. This CDR3 contains 14 residues. The CDR3 nucleotides read TGTGCCAGCAGTTTACGGGGTAGAAACACTGAAGCTTTCTTT. Its protein product is CASSLRGRNTEAFF.

There are a few counts of this clonotype. This rearrangement joins TRBV19 to TRBJ1-1; 7 bases are a match to TRBD1. The germline CDR1 and CDR2 sequences are LNHDA and SQIVND (reference sequence). Unmatched junction bases numbered 2, after V lost 3 bases and J lost 10 bases. The CDR3 runs to 11 residues. DNA of the CDR3: TGTGCCAGTAGTATCAGGGGGGCAGCTTTCTTT. This sequence encodes CASSIRGAAFF.

V and J are TRBV11-1 and TRBJ2-2; TRBD2 aligns across 11 bases. The trim removed 3 bases at V and 4 bases at J, leaving 10 bases unmatched. Germline assignment: CDR1 SGHAT and CDR2 FQDESV (reference sequence). The CDR3 length is 18 residues. The chain's CDR3 is CASSFLHTGTSGTGELFF. CDR3 coding DNA: TGTGCCAGCAGCTTCCTACACACAGGGACTAGCGGCACCGGGGAGCTGTTTTTT. Together with reference TRBV11-1 and TRBJ2-2, the CDR3 gives the full variable domain: EAEVAQSPRYKITEKSQAVAFWCDPISGHATLYWYRQILGQGPELLVQFQDESVVDDSQLPKDRFSAERLKGVDSTLKIQPAELGDSAMYLCASSFLHTGTSGTGELFFGEGSRLTVL.